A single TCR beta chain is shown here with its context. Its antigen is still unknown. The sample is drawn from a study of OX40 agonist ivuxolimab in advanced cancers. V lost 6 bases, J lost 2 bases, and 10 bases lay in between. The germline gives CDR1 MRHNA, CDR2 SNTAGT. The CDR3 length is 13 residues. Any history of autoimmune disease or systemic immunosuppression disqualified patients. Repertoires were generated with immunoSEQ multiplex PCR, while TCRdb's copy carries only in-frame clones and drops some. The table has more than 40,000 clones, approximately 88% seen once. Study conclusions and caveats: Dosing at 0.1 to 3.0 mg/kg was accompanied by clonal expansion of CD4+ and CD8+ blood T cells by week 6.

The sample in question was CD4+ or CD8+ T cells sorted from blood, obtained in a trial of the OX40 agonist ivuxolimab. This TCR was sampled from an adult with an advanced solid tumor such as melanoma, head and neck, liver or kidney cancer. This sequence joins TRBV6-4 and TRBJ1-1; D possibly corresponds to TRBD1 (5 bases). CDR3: CASSRDGNTEAFF. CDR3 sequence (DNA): TGTGCCAGCAGCCGGGACGGCAACACTGAAGCTTTCTTT.